This T cell receptor (beta chain) was documented in a study of blood T cell repertoires in COVID-19. Study at large: Nucleic acid was either cDNA or gDNA, and it came from T cells, B-cell-depleted T cells, or PBMCs.

Methods used by the authors: Estimation of nucleated cell counts was performed using reference gene primer amplification. Clones were read by immunoSEQ multiplex PCR, and TCRdb kept only the in-frame ones, dropping some. D and trimming come from the DNA, and the V and J calls and clone size come from that table. Of tens of thousands of clones listed, roughly 85% are singletons. Germline V gene data show CDR1 as MNHEY and CDR2 as SVGAGI. The CDR3 runs 15 residues. V shed 6 bases and J shed 1 base, with 15 bases lying between them. This chain uses TRBV6-5 with TRBJ1-1; D uncertain. The source is a human donor in a cohort sampled during active COVID-19. Material: peripheral blood. The CDR3 region has the DNA TGTGCCAGCAGAGCGGACCTCCCCGCGAACACTGAAGCTTTCTTT. Its protein is CASRADLPANTEAFF.